This TCR beta chain emerged from a study of cytomegalovirus exposure and HLA in healthy donors. At the level of the study: In a later analysis, it was reported that the approximately 110 validation repertoires had been produced on the same platform as the 690 or so repertoires belonging to the first cohort. Findings and limits, study-wide: Reports indicated that the classifier achieved high specificity and sensitivity in diagnosing cytomegalovirus status. In vitro data verified three CMV-associated chains as specific for CMV antigens.

V lost 5 bases and J lost 0, with 11 bases in between. The CDR3 is 14 amino acids. In germline, CDR1 is GTSNPN, CDR2 SVGIG (reference sequence). The table came from immunoSEQ multiplex PCR; TCRdb's copy has only in-frame clones and leaves some out. Of 150,000 to 200,000 clones in the sample, roughly 86% were seen once. Of note for this clone: Its target is not known.

An approximately 120-subject validation cohort, separate from the roughly 670-subject first cohort, supplied the donors. The rearrangement uses TRBV30 and TRBJ1-3; tentatively, D is TRBD1 (6 bases). This TCR derives from a woman aged 18-30 years in good health and CMV-seropositive. Sequencing used PBMCs. CDR3 protein: CAWGGQNSGNTIYF. The CDR3 nucleotides read TGTGCCTGGGGTGGACAGAACTCTGGAAACACCATATATTTT.